These 11 T cell receptor beta chains share one sample of origin, sequenced in a study of T-cell memory formation after mild COVID-19. TCRdb processed the 5' RACE reads anew with MiXCR; each CDR3 protein has one entry. The sample consists of about 430,000 distinct CDR3 sequences, 20% to 25% of them appearing once. The sequenced sample was PBMCs or a T cell subset sorted from them (not recorded which). The receptors come from an adult woman who had mild COVID-19 (a few samples of this study predate the infection). Cell type and time point are not known.

The chain joins TRBV4-1 to TRBJ1-2; no clear D gene. The germline V and J ends were trimmed by 1 base and 6 bases, with 9 bases remaining between them. The CDR3 has 13 amino acids. Germline CDR1 and CDR2: MGHRA and YSYEKL. The CDR3 coding sequence is TGCGCCAGCAGCCAAGGGTACCCCGATGGCTACACCTTC. It translates to CASSQGYPDGYTF.

The chain employs TRBV3-1 and TRBJ2-5; D possibly corresponds to TRBD2 (7 bases). Deletions cut 10 bases from V and 2 bases from J, with 17 bases between. Germline values: CDR1 LGHDT, CDR2 YNNKEL (reference sequence). The CDR3 totals 14 residues. The CDR3 nucleotides are TGTGCCACGACCCGGGGGGCGAGACAAGAGACCCAGTACTTC. Translating it yields CATTRGARQETQYF.

This clonotype was counted between two and nine times. V and J are TRBV20-1 and TRBJ2-1, with TRBD2 matching 13 bases. The germline CDR1 and CDR2 sequences are DFQATT and SNEGSKA (reference sequence). The CDR3 is 15 residues long. The V gene end was trimmed by 5 bases and the J gene end by 6 bases; junction bases not matched to a gene: 7. The CDR3 loop reads CSARVRLAGGNEQFF. The DNA for the CDR3 is TGCAGTGCTCGAGTTCGACTAGCGGGGGGCAATGAGCAGTTCTTC.

CDR3 nucleotide sequence: TGCAGTGCAATGACAGCGGCCGATCAGCCCCAGCATTTT. Translating gives CSAMTAADQPQHF. The chain combines TRBV20-1 with TRBJ1-5; tentatively, D is TRBD1 (5 bases). CDR1 and CDR2 (germline): DFQATT, SNEGSKA (reference sequence). The CDR3 extends over 13 amino acids. V lost 6 bases and J 5 bases, leaving 14 bases between the germline ends.

The chain has TRBV18 and TRBJ2-5, with D maybe TRBD1 (5 bases). Trimming cost V 1 base and J 4 bases, with 7 bases left between them. The CDR3 extends over 13 amino acids. Looked up from germline, CDR1 is KGHSH and CDR2 is LQKENI. CDR3: CASSPHRGETQYF. Here the CDR3 DNA reads TGTGCCAGCTCACCACATAGGGGAGAGACCCAGTACTTC.

In its sample, this clonotype was seen many times. The J gene is TRBJ2-3, the V gene TRBV6-6; the match to TRBD1 covers 10 bases. The CDR3 runs to 14 residues. The trim removed 6 bases at V and 5 bases at J, leaving 5 bases unmatched. Germline V CDR1 and CDR2: MNHNY, SVGAGI (reference sequence). The DNA for the CDR3 is TGTGCCAGCAGACCGGGACAGGGGATAGATACGCAGTATTTT. This encodes CASRPGQGIDTQYF.

This clonotype was recorded a few times. This rearrangement joins TRBV24-1 to TRBJ2-2; tentatively, D is TRBD1 (5 bases). This CDR3 has 14 residues. In germline, CDR1 is KGHDR, CDR2 SFDVKD. Deletions cut 5 bases from V and 3 bases from J, with 9 bases between. For the CDR3, the DNA is TGTGCCACCAGTGCCTGGGGCGACACCGGGGAGCTGTTTTTT. Translating it yields CATSAWGDTGELFF.

To note about this clonotype: Compared with germline, one end of the junction differs, possibly owing to a read error. The V call is TRBV19, the J call TRBJ2-5; a weak D match, TRBD2 (6 bases). The CDR3 totals 12 residues. Germline CDR1 and CDR2: LNHDA and SQIVND (reference sequence). CDR3 bases: TGTGCCAGTCGGGACTTCCAAGAGACCAAGTACTTC. It encodes CASRDFQETKYF.

The chain links TRBV2 to TRBJ1-3; tentatively, D is TRBD1 (5 bases). Trimming stripped 6 bases from V and 0 bases from J, with 15 bases between. This CDR3 is 16 amino acids long. Germline V CDR1 and CDR2: SNHLY, FYNNEI. In nucleotides, the CDR3 is TGTGCCAGCAGGGACATCGCGGGGAGCTCTGGAAACACCATATATTTT. Protein sequence: CASRDIAGSSGNTIYF.

The rearrangement links TRBV7-6 to TRBJ2-7; D possibly corresponds to TRBD1 (6 bases). V was pared by 4 bases and J by 2 bases, with 12 bases between. The CDR3 runs to 14 residues. Germline V gene sequence: CDR1 SGHVS, CDR2 FNYEAQ. Here the CDR3 DNA reads TGTGCCAGCAGCTCCCAACAGGGACCCTACGAGCAGTACTTC. This gives the protein CASSSQQGPYEQYF.

The chain employs TRBV10-3 and TRBJ2-7; D is perhaps TRBD2 (6 bases). The V gene's germline CDR1 is ENHRY and CDR2 SYGVKD. The V end lost 7 bases, the J end lost 2 bases, and 9 bases lay between the germline ends. This CDR3 has 12 amino acids. This chain's CDR3 is CAINGGTYEQYF. The CDR3 DNA sequence: TGTGCCATCAATGGGGGGACCTACGAGCAGTACTTC.